These 6 T cell receptor beta chains came from one sample sequenced in a study of spatial heterogeneity in lung cancer. Time point given: blood at routine non-recurrence follow-up after resection. From tumor, nontumor lung or frozen PBMC, whole RNA was taken unsorted for sequencing. TCRdb analysed the 5' RACE reads with MiXCR anew, one entry per CDR3 protein. In the table there are about 120,000 distinct CDR3 sequences, approximately 12% of which are singletons. This sample comprised PBMCs, obtained at follow-up. The receptors here all came from a male donor with early-stage non-small cell lung cancer.

This clonotype was recorded a few times. This chain links TRBV15 with TRBJ2-5; the D call may be TRBD1 or TRBD2 (5 bases each). Germline lookup yields CDR1 LNHNV and CDR2 YYDKDF (reference sequence). V was clipped by 3 bases and J by 1 base, with 15 bases between them. This CDR3 has 16 residues. The chain's CDR3 is CATSSEDLGVQETQYF. CDR3 bases: TGTGCCACCAGCAGCGAGGACCTGGGGGTCCAAGAGACCCAGTACTTC.

The table lists this clonotype with a few counts. The J gene is TRBJ1-4, the V gene TRBV7-6; 7 nucleotides line up with TRBD1. V lost 5 bases, J lost 6 bases, and 6 bases stayed unmatched. Germline CDR1 SGHVS, CDR2 FNYEAQ. The length of the CDR3 is 14 residues. This CDR3 reads CASSRATGHEKLFF. The DNA of the CDR3 is TGTGCCAGCAGCCGCGCGACAGGGCATGAAAAACTGTTTTTT.

This clonotype was seen only a few times. The CDR3 region has the DNA TGTGCCAGCAGCGTGACAGCCACCGGGGAGCTGTTTTTT. Protein product: CASSVTATGELFF. The chain employs TRBV7-8 and TRBJ2-2; D is possibly TRBD1 (5 bases). The V end was cut by 5 bases, the J end by 4 bases, with 8 bases between. The CDR3 consists of 13 residues. Germline V gene data show CDR1 as SGHVS and CDR2 as FQNEAQ. Drawing the rest from reference TRBV7-8 and TRBJ2-2, the complete variable domain is GAGVSQSPRYKVAKRGQDVALRCDPISGHVSLFWYQQALGQGPEFLTYFQNEAQLDKSGLPSDRFFAERPEGSVSTLKIQRTQQEDSAVYLCASSVTATGELFFGEGSRLTVL.

The sample holds a few counts of this clonotype. The chain joins TRBV19 to TRBJ2-2, with D hard to call. The CDR3 loop spans 15 amino acids. Trimming took off 6 bases at V and 1 base at J, with 12 bases between the two ends. Germline V gene sequence: CDR1 LNHDA, CDR2 SQIVND (reference sequence). CDR3 region: CASRHYLKNTGELFF. The CDR3 nucleotides read TGTGCCAGTAGACACTACCTGAAGAACACCGGGGAGCTGTTTTTT.

This clonotype was seen only a few times. The chain links TRBV24-1 to TRBJ2-1, with 8 nucleotides matching TRBD1. The germline V gene has CDR1 KGHDR and CDR2 SFDVKD. J was trimmed by 7 bases and V by 3 bases; bases with no gene match: 7. The CDR3 extends over 15 amino acids. CDR3 bases: TGTGCCACCAGTGATGCAGACAGGGGCAGGAATGAGCAGTTCTTC. It encodes CATSDADRGRNEQFF.

The CDR3 loop is CASSLEGSSSYNEQFF. DNA for the CDR3: TGTGCCAGCAGCTTGGAGGGCTCGAGCTCCTACAATGAGCAGTTCTTC. This chain links TRBV11-3 with TRBJ2-1; weak D call: TRBD2 (6 bases). Trimming stripped 3 bases from V and 0 bases from J, with 12 bases between. Germline loops: CDR1 SGHNT, CDR2 YENEEA. The CDR3 runs 16 residues. Full variable domain (rest looked up from reference TRBV11-3 and TRBJ2-1): EAGVVQSPRYKIIEKKQPVAFWCNPISGHNTLYWYLQNLGQGPELLIRYENEEAVDDSQLPKDRFSAERLKGVDSTLKIQPAELGDSAVYLCASSLEGSSSYNEQFFGPGTRLTVL.